These 15 T cell receptor beta chains share one sample of origin, sequenced in a study of T cell responses to AZD1222 COVID-19 vaccine. Sequencing was performed with immunoSEQ multiplex PCR; in TCRdb, only in-frame clones are kept and a portion is missing. The repertoire holds some 120,000 clones, about 90% seen once, with about 5.3% in the top ten. Material: peripheral blood, obtained on day 0 of AZD1222 vaccination. These receptors originate from an adult in good health.

The chain employs TRBV12-3 or TRBV12-4 and TRBJ1-2; tentative D call: TRBD1 (5 bases). V was trimmed by 3 bases and J by 4 bases, leaving 6 bases between them. CDR3 length equals 12 residues. The chain's CDR3 is CASSLDIYGYTF. CDR3 bases: TGTGCCAGCAGTTTGGACATCTATGGCTACACCTTC.

V usage is TRBV5-1 and J usage is TRBJ2-5; 9 bases are shared with TRBD2. V shed 1 base and J 2 bases; nucleotides not matched to a gene: 6. The germline V gene has CDR1 SGHRS and CDR2 YFSETQ. This CDR3 spans 16 amino acids. Written as DNA, the CDR3 is TGCGCCAGCAGCTTGTCACTAGCGGGCACTCAAGAGACCCAGTACTTC. Translating it yields CASSLSLAGTQETQYF.

This clone has only one observation. The chain joins TRBV18 to TRBJ2-7; D not resolved. The V end was cut by 2 bases, the J end by 0 bases, with 8 bases between. This CDR3 region has 14 residues. Germline CDR1 is KGHSH and CDR2 is LQKENI. The CDR3 spells CASSPFWDSYEQYF. The CDR3 region has the DNA TGTGCCAGCTCACCATTTTGGGACTCCTACGAGCAGTACTTC. The full variable domain, its missing parts supplied by reference TRBV18 and TRBJ2-7, is NAGVMQNPRHLVRRRGQEARLRCSPMKGHSHVYWYRQLPEEGLKFMVYLQKENIIDESGMPKERFSAEFPKEGPSILRIQQVVRGDSAAYFCASSPFWDSYEQYFGPGTRLTVT.

The table lists this clone with a count of one. V is TRBV7-5 and J is TRBJ2-1; the table's D call of TRBD1 was not tested on the DNA. TRBV7-5 is a listed pseudogene. The CDR3 runs 16 residues. The DNA of the CDR3 is TGTGCCAGAAGGAAAAGGGACAGGGGGACCTACAATGAGCAGTTCTTC. It is translated as CARRKRDRGTYNEQFF.

This clone appeared a few times. V gene TRBV28 combines with J gene TRBJ1-2; weak D call: TRBD1 (6 bases). Trimming pared 5 bases from V and 7 bases from J, leaving 17 bases between. Germline CDR1 reads MDHEN; CDR2 reads SYDVKM. The CDR3 length is 14 residues. CDR3 amino acids: CASSAGLLGAGYTF. CDR3 sequence (DNA): TGTGCCAGCAGTGCGGGACTCTTGGGGGCTGGCTACACCTTC.

The sample holds one count of this clone. The chain joins TRBV2 to TRBJ2-7; no clear D. Per the germline V gene, CDR1 is SNHLY and CDR2 is FYNNEI. V was clipped by 3 bases and J by 5 bases, with 11 bases between them. The CDR3 consists of 13 residues. CDR3 loop: CASSEGLWHEQYF. The CDR3 bases are TGTGCCAGCAGTGAGGGGTTGTGGCACGAGCAGTACTTC.

This chain links TRBV10-3 with TRBJ1-1; possibly TRBD1 for D (6 bases). There are 13 residues in the CDR3. V lost 6 bases to trimming and J lost 5 bases, with 13 bases between them. CDR1 and CDR2 from the germline V gene are ENHRY and SYGVKD. The CDR3 DNA sequence: TGTGCCATCAGGATAGGGGGTTCAACTGAAGCTTTCTTT. It translates to CAIRIGGSTEAFF.

The chain is built from TRBV7-9 and TRBJ1-1; D remains unclear. CDR3 length equals 15 residues. The ends were cut back, 3 bases at V and 0 bases at J, with 11 bases in the middle. CDR1 and CDR2 (germline): SEHNR, FQNEAQ (reference sequence). DNA of the CDR3: TGTGCCAGCAGCTTTAGTACAGAGTTGAACACTGAAGCTTTCTTT. Translating it yields CASSFSTELNTEAFF.

The J gene is TRBJ2-1, the V gene TRBV19; 7 nucleotides match TRBD1. The CDR3 length is 14 residues. Per germline, CDR1 LNHDA and CDR2 SQIVND (reference sequence). Losses at the gene ends were 7 bases for V and 8 bases for J; bases not matched to a gene: 11. CDR3: CASNRGLGNHEQFF. The CDR3 bases are TGTGCCAGTAACAGGGGATTAGGGAACCATGAGCAGTTCTTC.

The chain carries TRBV3-1 (or the pseudogene TRBV3-2) and TRBJ1-2, with 11 bases matching TRBD1. The CDR3 is 16 residues long. V gave up 1 base and J gave up 5 bases; unmatched junction bases: 6. Per germline, CDR1 LGHDT and CDR2 YNNKEL (reference sequence). The CDR3 protein is CASSQADRGPLYGYTF. The CDR3 DNA is TGTGCCAGCAGCCAAGCGGACAGGGGGCCCTTATATGGCTACACCTTC.

The rearrangement links TRBV3-1 (or the pseudogene TRBV3-2) to TRBJ1-5, with 8 nucleotides matching TRBD1. The germline V gene encodes CDR1 LGHDT and CDR2 YNNKEL (reference sequence). The trim removed 3 bases at V and 6 bases at J, leaving 4 bases unmatched. CDR3 length equals 14 residues. The DNA of the CDR3 is TGTGCCAGCAGCCAGGACAGGGTATCTCAGCCCCAGCATTTT. Translation gives CASSQDRVSQPQHF.

The chain recombines TRBV3-1 (or the pseudogene TRBV3-2) with TRBJ1-6; TRBD1 is a possible D gene (6 bases). In germline, CDR1 is LGHDT, CDR2 YNNKEL (reference sequence). The CDR3 contains 15 residues. Trimming pared 0 bases from V and 10 bases from J, leaving 13 bases between. The CDR3 coding sequence is TGTGCCAGCAGCCAAGATCATGGGGGCTGGTCACCCCTCCACTTT. Translating it yields CASSQDHGGWSPLHF.

The rearrangement uses TRBV5-1 and TRBJ1-2; D uncertain. There are 13 residues in the CDR3. From germline, CDR1 is SGHRS and CDR2 YFSETQ. V gave up 4 bases and J gave up 8 bases, with 15 bases separating them. The CDR3 DNA is TGCGCCAGCAGCCCGGACCCCAACAGCGGCTACACCTTC. This gives the protein CASSPDPNSGYTF.

The CDR3 spells CAITRDSRGYTF. CDR3 coding DNA: TGTGCCATCACCCGGGACAGTCGGGGCTACACCTTC. V usage is TRBV10-3 and J usage is TRBJ1-2; TRBD1 matches 7 bases. With 7 bases clipped from V and 8 bases from J, the junction kept 7 bases outside the gene matches. This CDR3 has 12 amino acids. Germline CDR1 and CDR2: ENHRY and SYGVKD.

The chain recombines TRBV7-9 with TRBJ2-3, with a weak D call TRBD2 (5 bases). Germline CDR1 and CDR2: SEHNR and FQNEAQ (reference sequence). Trimming cost V 4 bases and J 1 base, with 12 bases left between them. The CDR3 runs to 15 residues. The CDR3 nucleotides are TGTGCCAGCAGCTCAAGAGGGTATGGCACAGATACGCAGTATTTT. This sequence encodes CASSSRGYGTDTQYF.